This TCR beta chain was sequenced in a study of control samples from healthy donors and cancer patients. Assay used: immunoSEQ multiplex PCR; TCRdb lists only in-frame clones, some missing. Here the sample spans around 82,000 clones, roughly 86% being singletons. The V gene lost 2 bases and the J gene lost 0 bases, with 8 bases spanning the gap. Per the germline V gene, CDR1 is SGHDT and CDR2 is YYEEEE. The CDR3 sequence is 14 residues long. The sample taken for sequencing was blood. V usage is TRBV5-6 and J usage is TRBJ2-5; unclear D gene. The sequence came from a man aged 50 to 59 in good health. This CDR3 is CASSFMQYQETQYF. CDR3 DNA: TGTGCCAGCAGCTTTATGCAGTACCAAGAGACCCAGTACTTC.